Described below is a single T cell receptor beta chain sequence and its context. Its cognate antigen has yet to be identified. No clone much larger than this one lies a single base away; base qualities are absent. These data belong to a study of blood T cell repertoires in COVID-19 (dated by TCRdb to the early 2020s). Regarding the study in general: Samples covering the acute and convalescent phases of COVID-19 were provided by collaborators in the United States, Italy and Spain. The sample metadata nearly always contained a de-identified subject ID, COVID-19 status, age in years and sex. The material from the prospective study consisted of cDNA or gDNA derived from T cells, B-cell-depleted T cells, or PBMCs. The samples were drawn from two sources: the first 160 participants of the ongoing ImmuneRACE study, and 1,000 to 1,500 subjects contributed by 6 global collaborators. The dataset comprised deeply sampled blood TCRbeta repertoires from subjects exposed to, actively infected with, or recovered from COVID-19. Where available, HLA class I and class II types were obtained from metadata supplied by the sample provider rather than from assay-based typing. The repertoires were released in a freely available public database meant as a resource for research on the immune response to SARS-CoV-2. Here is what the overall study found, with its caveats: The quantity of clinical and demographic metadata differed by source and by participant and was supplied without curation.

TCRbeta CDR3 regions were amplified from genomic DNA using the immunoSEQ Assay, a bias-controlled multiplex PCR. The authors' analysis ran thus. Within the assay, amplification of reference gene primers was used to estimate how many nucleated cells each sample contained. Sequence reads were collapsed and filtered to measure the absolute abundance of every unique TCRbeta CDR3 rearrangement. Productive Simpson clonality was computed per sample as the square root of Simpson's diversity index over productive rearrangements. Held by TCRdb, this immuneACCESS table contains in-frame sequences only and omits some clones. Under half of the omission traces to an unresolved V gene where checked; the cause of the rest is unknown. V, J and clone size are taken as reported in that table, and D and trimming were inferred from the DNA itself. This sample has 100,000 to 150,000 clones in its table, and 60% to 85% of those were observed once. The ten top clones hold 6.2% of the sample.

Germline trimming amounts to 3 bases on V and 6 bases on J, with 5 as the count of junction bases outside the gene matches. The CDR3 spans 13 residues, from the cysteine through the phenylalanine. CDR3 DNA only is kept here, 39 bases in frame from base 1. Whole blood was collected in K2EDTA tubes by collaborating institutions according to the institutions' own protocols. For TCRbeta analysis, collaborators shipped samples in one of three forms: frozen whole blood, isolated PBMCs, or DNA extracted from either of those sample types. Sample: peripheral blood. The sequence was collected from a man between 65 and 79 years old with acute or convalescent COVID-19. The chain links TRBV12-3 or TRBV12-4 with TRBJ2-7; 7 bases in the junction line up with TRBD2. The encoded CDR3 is CASSLGGSTEQYF. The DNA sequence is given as TGTGCCAGCAGTTTGGGAGGGTCGACCGAGCAGTACTTC.